The T cell receptor (beta chain) described here comes from a study of radiotherapy plus CTLA-4 blockade in lung cancer. On the study more broadly: Objective response rate was over 15%; disease control rate, approximately 33%.

The data were produced by immunoSEQ multiplex PCR, yet TCRdb's version contains in-frame clones alone and is incomplete. The sample has tens of thousands of clones, about 88% seen once; the top ten hold roughly 17%. The CDR3 extends over 13 amino acids. The V and J ends lost 3 bases and 7 bases respectively, with 13 bases between them. From germline, CDR1 is GTSNPN and CDR2 SVGIG (reference sequence). Concerning this clone: Its antigen is currently unknown.

Ipilimumab-mediated CTLA-4 blockade plus focal radiation was given to patients having chemo-refractory metastatic non-small-cell lung cancer. Regarding the study as a whole: Alongside interferon-beta, early blood T cell clone dynamics were reportedly the best predictor of response. Once radiotherapy plus ipilimumab had been given, TCR clones derived from tumor expanded in blood.

This rearrangement joins TRBV30 to TRBJ1-5; possibly TRBD1 for D (5 bases). The TCR sequence derives from a human donor with non-small cell lung cancer that progressed on radiotherapy plus ipilimumab. The sample here was peripheral blood, taken from a patient treated with radiotherapy plus ipilimumab. The CDR3 here is CAWSLAQGQPQHF. The CDR3 nucleotides are TGTGCCTGGAGCCTGGCTCAGGGACAGCCCCAGCATTTT.